These 21 T cell receptor beta chains were all obtained from the same sample, sequenced in a study of early T cells in non-severe SARS-CoV-2 infection (dated by TCRdb to the early 2020s). The library was obtained by 5' RACE. Sequencer: NextSeq 500. TCRdb passed the public sequencing reads through fastp at Q25 and MiXCR, retaining productive beta sequences. Identical CDR3 proteins give one entry, which carries the most common genes and DNA. This sample comprises more than 20,000 distinct CDR3 sequences, 5% to 5.5% of them detected only once. About 10% of the sample is taken by the ten largest. The specimen was whole blood. The source of these receptors is an adult who was a healthcare worker with PCR-confirmed SARS-CoV-2 infection or an uninfected control (not recorded which).

This clonotype was seen repeatedly, ten times or more. This chain uses TRBV20-1 with TRBJ2-1; possibly TRBD1 for D (6 bases). The V and J ends lost 3 bases and 8 bases respectively, with 23 bases between them. Germline V gene lookup returns CDR1 DFQATT and CDR2 SNEGSKA (reference sequence). This CDR3 has 16 residues. CDR3 in DNA: TGCAGTGCTAGCCCATTAGGGTTGGTGGGGGCTGATGAGCAGTTCTTC. Translation: CSASPLGLVGADEQFF.

This clonotype was detected many times. This chain links TRBV29-1 with TRBJ2-5; 9 positions agree with TRBD1. This CDR3 spans 14 amino acids. Germline CDR1 and CDR2: SQVTM and ANQGSEA. The ends lost 6 bases at V and 5 bases at J; junction bases unmatched: 10. The CDR3, as DNA: TGCAGCGTGGCCCAGGGGACAGGGTCGGAGACCCAGTACTTC. As protein: CSVAQGTGSETQYF.

This clonotype has at least ten counts. The gene calls are TRBV21-1 and TRBJ2-7; TRBD1, as called in the table, went unchecked against the DNA. TRBV21-1 counts as a pseudogene. The CDR3 consists of 15 residues. CDR3 sequence reads: CASRNRGLTIDEQYF. DNA of the CDR3: TGTGCCAGCAGAAACAGGGGGCTGACAATCGACGAGCAGTACTTC.

The sample holds many counts of this clonotype. V usage is TRBV6-5 and J usage is TRBJ1-5; the D gene is possibly TRBD1 (5 bases). The CDR3 runs 12 residues. The ends were cut back, 6 bases at V and 2 bases at J, with 5 bases in the middle. Germline assignment: CDR1 MNHEY and CDR2 SVGAGI. This chain's CDR3 is CASRTGNQPQHF. The CDR3 nucleotides are TGTGCCAGCAGGACAGGCAATCAGCCCCAGCATTTT.

This clonotype was detected many times. The rearrangement links TRBV20-1 to TRBJ1-1, with a weak D call TRBD1 (6 bases). CDR1 and CDR2 from the germline V gene are DFQATT and SNEGSKA (reference sequence). The CDR3 covers 13 residues. Trimming removed 3 bases from V and 3 bases from J, with 11 bases in between. The CDR3 protein is CSASDRWDTEAFF. The CDR3 DNA reads as TGCAGTGCTAGCGACAGGTGGGACACTGAAGCTTTCTTT.

This clonotype was seen more than once but under ten times. The rearrangement links TRBV20-1 to TRBJ2-7, with a weak D call TRBD2 (5 bases). V lost 1 base and J 3 bases, leaving 7 bases between the germline ends. Germline CDR1 and CDR2: DFQATT and SNEGSKA (reference sequence). There are 12 residues in the CDR3. This CDR3 is CSARAGYYEQYF. The CDR3, as DNA: TGCAGTGCTAGAGCGGGGTACTACGAGCAGTACTTC.

The chain employs TRBV9 and TRBJ2-3; possible D gene TRBD2, 6 bases. This CDR3 region has 13 residues. In germline, CDR1 is SGDLS, CDR2 YYNGEE. The ends were cut back, 3 bases at V and 5 bases at J, with 10 bases in the middle. In nucleotides, the CDR3 is TGTGCCAGCAGCGAAGGCGGGGAAGATACGCAGTATTTT. Amino acids: CASSEGGEDTQYF.

This clonotype was counted at least ten times. This chain connects TRBV14 to TRBJ2-1, with 10 bases aligning to TRBD2. There are 13 residues in the CDR3. J lost 6 bases, V lost 6 bases, and 2 bases had no gene match. The germline gives CDR1 SGHDN, CDR2 FVKESK. CDR3: CASRASGSNEQFF. The CDR3, as DNA: TGTGCCAGCAGGGCTAGCGGGAGCAATGAGCAGTTCTTC. The full variable domain, in which reference TRBV14 and TRBJ2-1 provide the parts outside the CDR3, is EAGVTQFPSHSVIEKGQTVTLRCDPISGHDNLYWYRRVMGKEIKFLLHFVKESKQDESGMPNNRFLAERTGGTYSTLKVQPAELEDSGVYFCASRASGSNEQFFGPGTRLTVL.

In its sample, this clonotype is medium-sized. The rearrangement uses TRBV20-1 and TRBJ2-1; D tentatively reads TRBD1 or TRBD2 (5 bases each). The CDR3 totals 13 residues. The V and J ends lost 3 bases and 1 base respectively, with 7 bases between them. Germline V gives CDR1 DFQATT, CDR2 SNEGSKA (reference sequence). CDR3 sequence (DNA): TGCAGTGCTAGGGGGGAGTCCTACAATGAGCAGTTCTTC. It yields the protein CSARGESYNEQFF.

CDR3 nucleotide sequence: TGTGCCAGCAGTTTAGGGCAGGGTCTTTACGAGCAGTACGTC. Amino acids: CASSLGQGLYEQYV. This chain connects TRBV12-3 or TRBV12-4 to TRBJ2-7; D may be TRBD1 (5 bases). CDR3 size: 14 residues. The ends were cut back, 1 base at V and 4 bases at J, with 11 bases in the middle.

This chain uses TRBV7-9 with TRBJ2-1, with 9 bases matching TRBD2. Trimming at V came to 2 bases and at J to 6 bases, leaving 11 bases not matched to a gene. Germline V gene sequence: CDR1 SEHNR, CDR2 FQNEAQ (reference sequence). The CDR3 contains 17 residues. This CDR3 reads CASSLRTLAGGPNEQFF. CDR3 in DNA: TGTGCCAGCAGCTTACGGACCTTGGCGGGAGGGCCCAATGAGCAGTTCTTC. The entire variable domain, with the rest obtained from reference TRBV7-9 and TRBJ2-1, is as follows: DTGVSQNPRHKITKRGQNVTFRCDPISEHNRLYWYRQTLGQGPEFLTYFQNEAQLEKSRLLSDRFSAERPKGSFSTLEIQRTEQGDSAMYLCASSLRTLAGGPNEQFFGPGTRLTVL.

The V call is TRBV7-2, the J call TRBJ2-2; 8 bases map to TRBD1. The CDR3 contains 15 residues. Per the germline V gene, CDR1 is SGHTA and CDR2 is FQGNSA. The ends lost 6 bases at V and 2 bases at J; junction bases unmatched: 5. Written as DNA, the CDR3 is TGTGCCAGCAGAGGGACAGGTCAAAACACCGGGGAGCTGTTTTTT. Translated, it gives CASRGTGQNTGELFF.

This clonotype was recorded at least ten times. This chain uses TRBV29-1 with TRBJ2-2; D uncertain. V was clipped by 3 bases and J by 5 bases, with 4 bases between them. Per the germline V gene, CDR1 is SQVTM and CDR2 is ANQGSEA. The CDR3 is 11 amino acids. The chain's CDR3 is CSVDFTGELFF. The CDR3 region has the DNA TGCAGCGTTGACTTTACCGGGGAGCTGTTTTTT.

On this clonotype itself: A read error may be the cause here, since a much bigger clone is one base away. This chain joins TRBV5-6 and TRBJ2-2; 8 positions match TRBD1. This CDR3 has 17 residues. J gave up 3 bases and V 1 base, and 8 bases lay outside the gene matches. From germline, CDR1 is SGHDT and CDR2 YYEEEE. The CDR3 loop is CASSLSQGEIDTGELFF. CDR3 coding DNA: TGTGCCAGCAGCTTGTCACAGGGGGAAATCGACACCGGGGAGCTGTTTTTT.

This clonotype was counted at least ten times. The chain uses TRBV12-3 or TRBV12-4 and TRBJ2-3; no definite D call. V gave up 6 bases and J gave up 0 bases, with 10 bases separating them. This CDR3 is 14 amino acids long. The CDR3 here is CASREGSSTDTQYF. Written as DNA, the CDR3 is TGTGCCAGCAGGGAAGGTAGTAGCACAGATACGCAGTATTTT.

This clonotype has at least ten counts. The conserved closing phenylalanine or tryptophan is absent in this CDR3, likely reflecting a read error. V and J are TRBV2 and TRBJ2-1; a weak D match, TRBD2 (5 bases). The V end was cut by 7 bases, the J end by 10 bases, with 11 bases between. Germline V gives CDR1 SNHLY, CDR2 FYNNEI. The CDR3 is 11 amino acids. The CDR3 loop is CASTKREEQFV. CDR3 DNA: TGTGCCAGCACCAAGAGGGAGGAGCAGTTCGTC.

The chain combines TRBV7-9 with TRBJ2-3; unclear D gene. The length of the CDR3 is 14 residues. Trimming cost V 2 bases and J 5 bases, with 11 bases left between them. From germline, CDR1 is SEHNR and CDR2 FQNEAQ (reference sequence). The CDR3 sequence: CASSLRGSQDTQYF. The CDR3, as DNA: TGTGCCAGCAGCTTACGAGGTTCCCAAGATACGCAGTATTTT.

This clonotype was counted at least ten times. The V call is TRBV28, the J call TRBJ1-5; 9 bases are shared with TRBD1. CDR1 MDHEN and CDR2 SYDVKM come from the germline V gene. This CDR3 is built from 15 residues. J gave up 4 bases and V 6 bases, and 7 bases lay outside the gene matches. The DNA of the CDR3 is TGTGCCAGCAGAACAGGGGGCCGAGCTAATCAGCCCCAGCATTTT. Translation: CASRTGGRANQPQHF.

This clonotype was counted ten times or more. V and J are TRBV7-8 and TRBJ1-1, with D hard to call. CDR1 and CDR2 from the germline V gene are SGHVS and FQNEAQ. Between the trimmed V and J ends, which lost 3 bases and 1 base, there was a span of 12 bases. This CDR3 has 15 amino acids. The CDR3 region is CASSFSGQTNTEAFF. The CDR3, as DNA: TGTGCCAGCAGCTTTAGCGGGCAGACGAACACTGAAGCTTTCTTT.

This clonotype has a count of ten or more. The gene calls are TRBV6-4 and TRBJ2-1; D gene uncertain. Germline V lookup: CDR1 MRHNA, CDR2 SNTAGT. V was trimmed by 3 bases and J by 0 bases, leaving 9 bases between them. This CDR3 region has 15 residues. The CDR3 region has the DNA TGTGCCAGCAGTGAGGACGGAAGCTCCTACAATGAGCAGTTCTTC. It encodes CASSEDGSSYNEQFF.

This clonotype has ten or more counts. CDR3 sequence: CASSPQTGRRTGELFF. In DNA, the CDR3 is TGTGCCAGTAGTCCTCAGACAGGGAGGCGCACCGGGGAGCTGTTTTTT. The chain combines TRBV19 with TRBJ2-2, with a weak D call TRBD1 (7 bases). Germline CDR1 reads LNHDA; CDR2 reads SQIVND (reference sequence). CDR3 length equals 16 residues. The V gene lost 5 bases and the J gene lost 4 bases, with 17 bases spanning the gap.